One sample yielded the 17 T cell receptor beta chains listed below, sequenced in a study of T cell changes during pregnancy in multiple sclerosis. TCRdb's copy holds only in-frame clones and misses some; the assay was immunoSEQ multiplex PCR. The table shows about 26,000 clones, with roughly nine tenths occurring only once. The sample consisted of CD8+ T cells from peripheral blood mononuclear cells, taken in the second trimester of pregnancy. The source is a female donor with multiple sclerosis, enrolled in a pregnancy study.

V usage is TRBV9 and J usage is TRBJ1-3; the D gene is possibly TRBD1 (5 bases). The CDR3 has 14 amino acids. Germline CDR1 reads SGDLS; CDR2 reads YYNGEE. V dropped 5 bases and J dropped 1 base, with 10 bases sitting between them. This CDR3 reads CASREGDSGNTIYF. In nucleotides, the CDR3 is TGTGCCAGCAGAGAAGGGGATTCTGGAAACACCATATATTTT.

In this sample, this clone turned up a few times. The chain couples TRBV6-5 to TRBJ1-5; 7 bases agree with TRBD1. V lost 0 bases and J lost 11; bases outside the gene matches: 4. CDR1 MNHEY and CDR2 SVGAGI come from the germline V gene. The length of the CDR3 is 13 residues. The CDR3 DNA is TGTGCCAGCAGTTACTCGACAGGGTCAACCCAGCATTTT. The encoded protein is CASSYSTGSTQHF.

The chain links TRBV28 to TRBJ2-7, with D tentatively TRBD1 (5 bases). Trimming took 3 bases from V and 0 from J, leaving 9 bases between them. The CDR3 runs to 14 residues. Germline lookup yields CDR1 MDHEN and CDR2 SYDVKM. This CDR3 reads CASSFAGNSYEQYF. The CDR3 region has the DNA TGTGCCAGCAGTTTCGCAGGGAACTCCTACGAGCAGTACTTC.

This chain joins TRBV5-6 and TRBJ2-7; D ambiguous. In germline, CDR1 is SGHDT, CDR2 YYEEEE. The germline V and J ends were trimmed by 4 bases and 5 bases, with 16 bases remaining between them. This CDR3 has 14 amino acids. The DNA for the CDR3 is TGTGCCAGCAGCCCTTGGGCCCCCACCCACGAGCAGTACTTC. It translates to CASSPWAPTHEQYF.

This chain links TRBV6-6 with TRBJ2-1; 7 bases align to TRBD2. This CDR3 contains 16 residues. J gave up 7 bases and V 0 bases, and 9 bases lay outside the gene matches. Germline V lookup: CDR1 MNHNY, CDR2 SVGAGI (reference sequence). DNA for the CDR3: TGTGCCAGCAGTTACTCCTCAACGGGAGGAGGGAATGAGCAGTTCTTC. Translating gives CASSYSSTGGGNEQFF.

The rearrangement uses TRBV12-5 and TRBJ2-5; D gene ambiguous. Trimming removed 1 base from V and 3 bases from J, with 6 bases in between. Per germline, CDR1 LGHNT and CDR2 FRNRAP. This CDR3 has 13 residues. CDR3 sequence reads: CASGLGAEETQYF. For the CDR3, the DNA is TGTGCTAGTGGTTTGGGGGCAGAAGAGACCCAGTACTTC.

The CDR3 DNA follows: TGTGCCAGCAGCTTACCTAGCGGTCCGCAATACGAGCAGTACTTC. Amino acid sequence: CASSLPSGPQYEQYF. V usage is TRBV11-2 and J usage is TRBJ2-7; 7 bases agree with TRBD2. With V trimmed by 2 bases and J by 4 bases, 8 bases remained unmatched. The CDR3 is made up of 15 amino acids. CDR1 SGHAT and CDR2 FQNNGV come from the germline V gene.

The V gene is TRBV6-5, the J gene TRBJ2-2; 7 bases line up with TRBD2. This CDR3 comprises 16 residues. J gave up 0 bases and V 1 base, and 2 bases lay outside the gene matches. Germline lookup yields CDR1 MNHEY and CDR2 SVGAGI. CDR3 sequence reads: CASSYLAGANTGELFF. CDR3 in DNA: TGTGCCAGCAGTTACTTGGCGGGGGCGAACACCGGGGAGCTGTTTTTT.

The J gene is TRBJ2-1, the V gene TRBV7-2; 11 nucleotides align to TRBD2. With 5 bases clipped from V and 7 bases from J, the junction kept 7 bases outside the gene matches. This CDR3 is built from 15 residues. Germline V gives CDR1 SGHTA, CDR2 FQGNSA. CDR3 bases: TGTGCCAGCAGCCCACTAGCGGGAGTAGGTAATGAGCAGTTCTTC. This translates into CASSPLAGVGNEQFF.

The chain has TRBV15 and TRBJ2-5, with 8 nucleotides matching TRBD1. The length of the CDR3 is 14 residues. V shed 3 bases, J shed 5 bases, and the junction held 5 bases outside the gene matches. Germline lookup yields CDR1 LNHNV and CDR2 YYDKDF (reference sequence). Written as DNA, the CDR3 is TGTGCCACCAGCAGGGCAGGGGGCGGTGAGACCCAGTACTTC. Translated: CATSRAGGGETQYF.

V gene TRBV28 combines with J gene TRBJ2-7, with 10 bases identical to TRBD2. The CDR3 runs 16 residues. CDR1 is MDHEN, CDR2 SYDVKM, per germline. V dropped 8 bases and J dropped 4; count of bases not matched to a gene: 14. The CDR3 DNA sequence: TGTGCCAGCGGAAAATCACATACTAGCGGGACTTACGAGCAGTACTTC. Amino acid sequence: CASGKSHTSGTYEQYF.

This clone has only one observation. This sequence joins TRBV5-1 and TRBJ2-2, with TRBD1 identical over 9 bases. J lost 1 base, V lost 3 bases, and 10 bases had no gene match. CDR3 length equals 18 residues. Germline CDR1 reads SGHRS; CDR2 reads YFSETQ. In nucleotides, the CDR3 is TGCGCCAGCAGCTCACCGACAGGGGGATGGGTGAACACCGGGGAGCTGTTTTTT. Translated: CASSSPTGGWVNTGELFF.

The CDR3 DNA is TGTGCCAGTAGTATGGGGGCTAGCTTTTCCTACGAGCAGTACTTC. It specifies CASSMGASFSYEQYF. The chain couples TRBV19 to TRBJ2-7; possible D gene TRBD1, 6 bases. V shed 3 bases and J shed 1 base, with 13 bases lying between them. The CDR3 is 15 amino acids. The germline gives CDR1 LNHDA, CDR2 SQIVND (reference sequence).

The J gene is TRBJ2-2, the V gene TRBV19; 10 nucleotides match TRBD1. V shed 10 bases and J 6 bases; nucleotides not matched to a gene: 11. The CDR3 runs to 15 residues. The germline V gene encodes CDR1 LNHDA and CDR2 SQIVND (reference sequence). The DNA for the CDR3 is TGTGCCACCGAACCGGGACAGGGGTTCCCCGGGGAGCTGTTTTTT. Amino acid sequence: CATEPGQGFPGELFF.

This clone was found once. V is TRBV5-1 and J is TRBJ2-1; TRBD2 might be the D (5 bases). This CDR3 region has 18 residues. CDR1 is SGHRS and CDR2 is YFSETQ in the germline V gene. V lost 1 base, J lost 0 bases, and 17 bases lay in between. CDR3 in DNA: TGCGCCAGCAGCTTGAATAGCGAGCGTTCCTACTCCTACAATGAGCAGTTCTTC. This translates into CASSLNSERSYSYNEQFF.

This chain uses TRBV2 with TRBJ2-5; 10 bases match TRBD2. The J call may be incorrect, as the DNA end agrees better with TRBJ2-7. The CDR3 sequence is 17 residues long. Germline CDR1 SNHLY, CDR2 FYNNEI. This CDR3 is CASRGLGLAELSYEQYF. CDR3 bases: TGTGCCAGCAGGGGGTTAGGACTAGCGGAGCTTTCCTACGAGCAGTACTTC.

This chain connects TRBV27 to TRBJ2-7; D possibly corresponds to TRBD2 (6 bases). Germline CDR1 reads MNHEY; CDR2 reads SMNVEV (reference sequence). The germline V and J ends were trimmed by 2 bases and 2 bases, with 10 bases remaining between them. The CDR3 runs to 14 residues. The CDR3 DNA follows: TGTGCCAGCAGTTTACGGGGGAGCGCCTACGAGCAGTACTTC. It encodes CASSLRGSAYEQYF.